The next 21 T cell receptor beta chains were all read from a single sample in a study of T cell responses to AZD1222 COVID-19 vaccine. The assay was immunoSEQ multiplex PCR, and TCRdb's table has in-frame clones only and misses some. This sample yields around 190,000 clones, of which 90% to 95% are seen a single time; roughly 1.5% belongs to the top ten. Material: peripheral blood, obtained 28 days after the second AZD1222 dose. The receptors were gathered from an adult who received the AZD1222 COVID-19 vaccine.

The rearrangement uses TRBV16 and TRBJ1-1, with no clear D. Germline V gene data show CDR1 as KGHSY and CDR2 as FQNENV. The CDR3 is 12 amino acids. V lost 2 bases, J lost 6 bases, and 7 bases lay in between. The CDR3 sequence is CASSQIGSEAFF. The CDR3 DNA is TGTGCCAGCAGCCAAATCGGGTCTGAAGCTTTCTTT.

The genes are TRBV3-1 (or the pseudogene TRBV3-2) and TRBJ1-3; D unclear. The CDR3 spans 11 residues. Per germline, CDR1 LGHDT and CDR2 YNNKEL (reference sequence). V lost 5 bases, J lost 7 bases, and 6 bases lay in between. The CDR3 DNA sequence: TGTGCCAGCAGCGTCTCCAACACCATATATTTT. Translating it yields CASSVSNTIYF.

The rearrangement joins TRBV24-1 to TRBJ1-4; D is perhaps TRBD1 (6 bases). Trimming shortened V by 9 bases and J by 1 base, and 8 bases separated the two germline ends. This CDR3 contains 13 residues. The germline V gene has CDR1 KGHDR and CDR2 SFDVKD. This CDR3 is CATEQGTNEKLFF. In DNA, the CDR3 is TGTGCCACCGAACAGGGAACTAATGAAAAACTGTTTTTT.

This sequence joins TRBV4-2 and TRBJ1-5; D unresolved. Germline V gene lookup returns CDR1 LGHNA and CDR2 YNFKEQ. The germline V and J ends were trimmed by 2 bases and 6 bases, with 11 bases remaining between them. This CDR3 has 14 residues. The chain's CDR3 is CASSQLGPAQPQHF. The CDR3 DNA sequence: TGTGCCAGCAGCCAACTCGGGCCCGCTCAGCCCCAGCATTTT.

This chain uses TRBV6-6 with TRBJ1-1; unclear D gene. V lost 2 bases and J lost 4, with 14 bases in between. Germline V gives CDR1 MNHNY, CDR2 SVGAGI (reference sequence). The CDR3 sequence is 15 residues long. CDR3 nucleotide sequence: TGTGCCAGCAGTTACGGGTTGACGATGGGCACTGAAGCTTTCTTT. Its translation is CASSYGLTMGTEAFF.

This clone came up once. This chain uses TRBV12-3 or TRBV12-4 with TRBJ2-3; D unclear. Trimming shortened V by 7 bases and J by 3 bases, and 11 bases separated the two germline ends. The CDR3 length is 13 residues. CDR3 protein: CASTLGLTDTQYF. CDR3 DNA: TGTGCCAGCACTCTCGGGTTAACAGATACGCAGTATTTT.

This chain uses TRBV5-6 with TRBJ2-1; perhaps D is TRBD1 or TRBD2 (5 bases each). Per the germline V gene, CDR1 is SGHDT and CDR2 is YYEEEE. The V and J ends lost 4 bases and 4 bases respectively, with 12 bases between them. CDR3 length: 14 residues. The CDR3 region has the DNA TGTGCCAGCAGCCTGGGACGGCCGTACAATGAGCAGTTCTTC. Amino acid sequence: CASSLGRPYNEQFF.

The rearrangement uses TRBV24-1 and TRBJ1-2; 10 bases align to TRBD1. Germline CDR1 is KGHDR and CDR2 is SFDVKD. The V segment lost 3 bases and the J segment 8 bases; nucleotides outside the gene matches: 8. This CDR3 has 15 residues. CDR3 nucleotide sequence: TGTGCCACCAGTGATCGCCGACAGGGGGCGCGGGGCTACACCTTC. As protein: CATSDRRQGARGYTF.

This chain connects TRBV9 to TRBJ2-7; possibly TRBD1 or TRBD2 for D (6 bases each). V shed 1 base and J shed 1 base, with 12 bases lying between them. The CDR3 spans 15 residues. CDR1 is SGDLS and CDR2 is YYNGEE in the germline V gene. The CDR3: CASSVMGGPSYEQYF. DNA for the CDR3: TGTGCCAGCAGCGTAATGGGGGGCCCGTCCTACGAGCAGTACTTC.

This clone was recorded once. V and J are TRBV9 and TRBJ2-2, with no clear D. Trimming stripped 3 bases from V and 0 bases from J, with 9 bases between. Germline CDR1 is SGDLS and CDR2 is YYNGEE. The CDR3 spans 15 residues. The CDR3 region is CASSDSSSNTGELFF. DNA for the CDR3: TGTGCCAGCAGCGATAGTAGTTCGAACACCGGGGAGCTGTTTTTT.

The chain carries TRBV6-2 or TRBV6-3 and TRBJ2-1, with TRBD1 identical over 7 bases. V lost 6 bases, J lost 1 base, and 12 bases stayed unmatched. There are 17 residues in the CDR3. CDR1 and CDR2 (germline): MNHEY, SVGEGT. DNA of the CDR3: TGTGCCAGCAGGCCTATCAGACAGGGAATTTCCTACAATGAGCAGTTCTTC. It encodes CASRPIRQGISYNEQFF.

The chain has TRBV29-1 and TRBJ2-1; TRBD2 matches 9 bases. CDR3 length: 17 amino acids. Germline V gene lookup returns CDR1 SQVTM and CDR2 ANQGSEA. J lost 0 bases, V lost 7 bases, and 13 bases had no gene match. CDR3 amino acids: CSAASPSGDSSYNEQFF. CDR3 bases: TGCAGCGCCGCGTCCCCTAGCGGGGATAGCTCCTACAATGAGCAGTTCTTC.

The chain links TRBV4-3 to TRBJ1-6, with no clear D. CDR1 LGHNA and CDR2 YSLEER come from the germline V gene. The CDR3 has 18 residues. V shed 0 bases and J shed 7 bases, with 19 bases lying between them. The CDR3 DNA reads TGCGCCAGCAGCCAAGAACCCCGTGCGATCGGGGTGAATTCACCCCTCCACTTT. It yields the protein CASSQEPRAIGVNSPLHF.

The CDR3 loop is CASSIDQAFTKNIQYF. CDR3 coding DNA: TGTGCCAGTAGTATAGATCAAGCGTTTACCAAAAACATTCAGTACTTC. The gene calls are TRBV19 and TRBJ2-4; D is uncertain. V was shortened by 0 bases and J by 2 bases, with 11 bases between the two germline ends. The CDR3 is 16 residues long. The germline gives CDR1 LNHDA, CDR2 SQIVND (reference sequence).

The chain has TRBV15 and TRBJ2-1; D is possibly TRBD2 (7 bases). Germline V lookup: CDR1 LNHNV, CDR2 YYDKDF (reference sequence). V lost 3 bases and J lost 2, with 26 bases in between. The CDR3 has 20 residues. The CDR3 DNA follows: TGTGCCACCAGCAGGAGGGGGGGTCAGGGGCGCCAGTTTCCCTACAATGAGCAGTTCTTC. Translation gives CATSRRGGQGRQFPYNEQFF.

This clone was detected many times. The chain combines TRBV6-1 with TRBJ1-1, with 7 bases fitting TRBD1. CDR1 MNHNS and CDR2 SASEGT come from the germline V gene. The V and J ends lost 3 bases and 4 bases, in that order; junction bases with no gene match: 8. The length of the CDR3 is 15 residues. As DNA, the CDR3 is TGTGCCAGCAGTGACGAACATTCAGGGGGCACTGAAGCTTTCTTT. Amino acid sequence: CASSDEHSGGTEAFF.

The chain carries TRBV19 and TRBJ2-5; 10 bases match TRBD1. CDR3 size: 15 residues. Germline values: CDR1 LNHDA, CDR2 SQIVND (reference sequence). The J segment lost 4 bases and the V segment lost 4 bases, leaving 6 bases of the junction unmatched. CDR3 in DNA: TGTGCCAGTAGTACGGGGACAGGGGATGTAGAGACCCAGTACTTC. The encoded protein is CASSTGTGDVETQYF.

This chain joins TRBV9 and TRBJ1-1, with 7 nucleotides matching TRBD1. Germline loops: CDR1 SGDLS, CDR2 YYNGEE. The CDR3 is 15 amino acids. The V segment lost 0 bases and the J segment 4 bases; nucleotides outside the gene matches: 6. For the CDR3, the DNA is TGTGCCAGCAGCGTAGTGACAGGGAGCGTCACTGAAGCTTTCTTT. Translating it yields CASSVVTGSVTEAFF.

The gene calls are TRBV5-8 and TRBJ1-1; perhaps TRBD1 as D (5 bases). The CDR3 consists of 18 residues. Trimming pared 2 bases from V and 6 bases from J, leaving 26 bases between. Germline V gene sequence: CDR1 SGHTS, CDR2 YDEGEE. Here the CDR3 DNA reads TGTGCCAGCAGCTTTCGGCAGGGCCAGCTCGGGCGTTCAGCTGAAGCTTTCTTT. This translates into CASSFRQGQLGRSAEAFF.

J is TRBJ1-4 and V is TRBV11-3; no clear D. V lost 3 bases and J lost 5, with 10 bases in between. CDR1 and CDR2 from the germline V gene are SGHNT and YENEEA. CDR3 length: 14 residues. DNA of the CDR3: TGTGCCAGCAGCTTCGGTGCAGCCAATGAAAAACTGTTTTTT. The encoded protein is CASSFGAANEKLFF.

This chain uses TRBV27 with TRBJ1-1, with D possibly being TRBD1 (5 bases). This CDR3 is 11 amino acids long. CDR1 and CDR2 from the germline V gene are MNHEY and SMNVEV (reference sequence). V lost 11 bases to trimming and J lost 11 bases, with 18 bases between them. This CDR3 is CALNQGPIAFF. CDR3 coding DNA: TGTGCCTTAAACCAGGGCCCGATCGCTTTCTTT.